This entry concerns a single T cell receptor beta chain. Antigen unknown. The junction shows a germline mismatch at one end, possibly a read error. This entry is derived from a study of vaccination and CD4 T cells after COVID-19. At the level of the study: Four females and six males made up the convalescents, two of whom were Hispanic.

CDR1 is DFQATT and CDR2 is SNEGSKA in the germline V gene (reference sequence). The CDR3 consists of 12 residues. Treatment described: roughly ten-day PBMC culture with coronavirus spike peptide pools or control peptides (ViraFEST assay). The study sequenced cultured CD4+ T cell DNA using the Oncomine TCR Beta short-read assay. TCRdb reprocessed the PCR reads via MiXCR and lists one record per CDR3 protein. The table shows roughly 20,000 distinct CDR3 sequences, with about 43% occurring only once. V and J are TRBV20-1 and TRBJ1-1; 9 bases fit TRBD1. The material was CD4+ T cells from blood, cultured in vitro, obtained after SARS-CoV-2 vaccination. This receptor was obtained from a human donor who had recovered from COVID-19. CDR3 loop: CSASISTGGRIF. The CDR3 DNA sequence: TGCAGTGCAAGCATCTCCACAGGGGGCAGGATCTTT.